These T cell receptor beta chains were read from a single sample in a study of shared clonotypes between healthy human individuals. Produced via immunoSEQ multiplex PCR; TCRdb's table is partial and in-frame only. The table includes about 2 million clones, roughly 94% detected once. Source material: naive CD8+ T cells sorted from blood. The receptor source for this set is a man in his late teens or twenties in good health. CDR3s include the opening cysteine and the closing phenylalanine or tryptophan. A D gene is named only where the DNA matches it firmly. The listing skips clone size in some rows; elsewhere it reads once, few, many or a size class.

abundance	d_gene	v_gene	j_gene	CDR3aa	CDR3nt
.	.	TRBV6-6	TRBJ2-7	CASSRRGPSSYEQYF	TGTGCCAGCAGTAGGCGAGGGCCCTCAAGTTACGAGCAGTACTTC
.	TRBD2	TRBV18	TRBJ2-7	CASSPGTSGGLSYEQYF	TGTGCCAGCTCACCTGGGACTAGCGGGGGTCTCTCCTACGAGCAGTACTTC
.	.	TRBV5-6	TRBJ2-1	CASSLASGLYNEQFF	TGTGCCAGCAGCTTAGCGTCAGGCCTGTACAATGAGCAGTTCTTC
.	TRBD2	TRBV7-9	TRBJ2-5	CASSLGTRGGILTQYF	TGTGCCAGCAGTCTCGGGACGCGGGGGGGCATCCTTACCCAGTACTTC
.	.	TRBV7-9	TRBJ1-1	CANVRFVAEAFF	TGTGCCAATGTCCGGTTTGTCGCTGAAGCTTTCTTT
.	TRBD1	TRBV25-1	TRBJ2-7	CASSGQGRGDEQYF	TGTGCCAGCAGTGGACAGGGGCGAGGCGACGAGCAGTACTTC
.	.	TRBV4-1	TRBJ1-1	CASSQDLGSLGTEAFF	TGCGCCAGCAGCCAAGATCTGGGCAGCCTGGGGACTGAAGCTTTCTTT
.	TRBD2	TRBV2	TRBJ2-1	CASTKRAGGTYNEQFF	TGTGCCAGCACCAAGAGAGCGGGGGGTACCTACAATGAGCAGTTCTTC
once	TRBD2	TRBV30	TRBJ2-1	CAGWTSGQFF	TGTGCCGGCTGGACTAGCGGGCAGTTCTTC
.	TRBD1	TRBV7-9	TRBJ2-1	CASSLGTGYNEQFF	TGTGCCAGCAGCCTCGGGACAGGGTACAATGAGCAGTTCTTC
.	.	TRBV10-3	TRBJ2-7	CAISRAGESYEQYF	TGTGCCATCAGTCGGGCAGGGGAGTCCTACGAGCAGTACTTC
.	.	TRBV29-1	TRBJ2-3	CSAQTISTDTQYF	TGCAGCGCCCAGACGATTAGCACAGATACGCAGTATTTT
once	TRBD2	TRBV11-2	TRBJ2-1	CASSRLAGRVVNEQFF	TGTGCCAGCAGCCGACTAGCGGGCAGGGTAGTTAATGAGCAGTTCTTC
.	.	TRBV7-9	TRBJ1-3	CASSSEDTIYF	TGTGCCAGCAGCTCGGAGGACACCATATATTTT
.	.	TRBV5-4	TRBJ2-7	CASSLDRDPHYEQYF	TGTGCCAGCAGCTTGGACCGGGACCCACACTACGAGCAGTACTTC
.	.	TRBV30	TRBJ1-2	CAWSVGPPANYGYTF	TGTGCCTGGAGTGTTGGACCGCCAGCTAACTATGGCTACACCTTC
.	TRBD1	TRBV5-5	TRBJ2-7	CASSFGAGTAYEQYF	TGTGCCAGCAGCTTTGGTGCCGGGACAGCCTACGAGCAGTACTTC
.	.	TRBV7-8	TRBJ2-7	CASSSAYEQYF	TGTGCCAGCAGCTCGGCCTACGAGCAGTACTTC
.	.	TRBV27	TRBJ2-7	CASSSLGTPYEQYF	TGTGCCAGCAGTTCGCTAGGAACTCCCTACGAGCAGTACTTC
.	.	TRBV27	TRBJ1-6	CASSPSLLSYNSPLHF	TGTGCCAGCAGTCCTAGCCTCTTATCCTATAATTCACCCCTCCACTTT
.	TRBD2	TRBV4-2	TRBJ2-3	CASSQDSLAGETTDTQYF	TGTGCCAGCAGCCAAGATTCGCTAGCGGGGGAAACCACAGATACGCAGTATTTT
.	.	TRBV27	TRBJ1-5	CASSGHSNQPQHF	TGTGCCAGCTCGGGACATAGCAATCAGCCCCAGCATTTT
.	TRBD1	TRBV19	TRBJ1-1	CASSPRTGQNTEAFF	TGTGCCAGTAGTCCAAGGACAGGGCAGAACACTGAAGCTTTCTTT
once	.	TRBV9	TRBJ2-2	CASTGGANTGELFF	TGTGCCAGCACGGGCGGGGCGAACACCGGGGAGCTGTTTTTT
.	.	TRBV6-1	TRBJ2-7	CASSEYLEQYF	TGTGCCAGCAGTGAATATCTCGAGCAGTACTTC
.	.	TRBV5-1	TRBJ1-4	CASSSPGVDRKEKLFF	TGCGCCAGCAGCTCGCCTGGGGTGGATCGGAAAGAAAAACTGTTTTTT
.	.	TRBV4-1	TRBJ2-2	CASSQDRDRTTGELFF	TGCGCCAGCAGCCAAGATCGCGACAGGACCACCGGGGAGCTGTTTTTT
.	TRBD1	TRBV27	TRBJ2-2	CASSSTGLSTGELFF	TGTGCCAGCAGTTCGACAGGGCTGAGCACCGGGGAGCTGTTTTTT
.	TRBD2	TRBV4-3	TRBJ2-1	CASSQALAAYNEQFF	TGCGCCAGCAGCCAAGCCCTAGCGGCCTACAATGAGCAGTTCTTC
.	TRBD2	TRBV7-9	TRBJ2-3	CASSFGLAGVTDTQYF	TGTGCCAGCAGCTTTGGACTAGCGGGAGTAACAGATACGCAGTATTTT
.	TRBD2	TRBV7-8	TRBJ2-1	CASSLASGTSGVNEQFF	TGTGCCAGCAGCTTAGCATCCGGGACTAGCGGGGTGAATGAGCAGTTCTTC
.	TRBD2	TRBV7-3	TRBJ2-1	CASSLGPSGGNEQFF	TGTGCCAGCAGCTTAGGGCCTAGCGGGGGCAATGAGCAGTTCTTC
.	.	TRBV5-6	TRBJ2-7	CASSRTLSYEQYF	TGTGCCAGCAGTCGGACGCTCTCCTACGAGCAGTACTTC
.	.	TRBV28	TRBJ1-1	CASSLPMWGAAFF	TGTGCCAGCAGTTTACCCATGTGGGGTGCGGCTTTCTTT
.	.	TRBV4-2	TRBJ1-2	CASSPGADYGYTF	TGTGCCAGCAGCCCCGGGGCAGACTATGGCTACACCTTC
.	.	TRBV19	TRBJ1-1	CASSPEDGNTEAFF	TGTGCCAGTAGTCCGGAGGACGGGAACACTGAAGCTTTCTTT
.	.	TRBV7-9	TRBJ2-1	CASSLTATEQFF	TGTGCCAGCAGCTTAACGGCTACTGAGCAGTTCTTC
.	.	TRBV11-2	TRBJ2-7	CASSLVSTYVSYEQYF	TGTGCCAGCAGCTTGGTCAGCACCTACGTATCCTACGAGCAGTACTTC
.	.	TRBV27	TRBJ2-3	CASSQTGTLGTDTQYF	TGTGCCAGCAGTCAGACCGGGACATTAGGCACAGATACGCAGTATTTT
.	TRBD1	TRBV4-1	TRBJ2-7	CASSPRPGTGDEQYF	TGCGCCAGCAGCCCAAGACCCGGGACAGGGGACGAGCAGTACTTC
.	TRBD1	TRBV7-6	TRBJ1-3	CASSPDRGSGNTIYF	TGTGCCAGCAGTCCCGACAGGGGCTCTGGAAACACCATATATTTT
.	TRBD2	TRBV11-2	TRBJ2-1	CASSLGRLAGGYNEQFF	TGTGCCAGCAGCTTAGGCCGACTAGCGGGGGGCTACAATGAGCAGTTCTTC